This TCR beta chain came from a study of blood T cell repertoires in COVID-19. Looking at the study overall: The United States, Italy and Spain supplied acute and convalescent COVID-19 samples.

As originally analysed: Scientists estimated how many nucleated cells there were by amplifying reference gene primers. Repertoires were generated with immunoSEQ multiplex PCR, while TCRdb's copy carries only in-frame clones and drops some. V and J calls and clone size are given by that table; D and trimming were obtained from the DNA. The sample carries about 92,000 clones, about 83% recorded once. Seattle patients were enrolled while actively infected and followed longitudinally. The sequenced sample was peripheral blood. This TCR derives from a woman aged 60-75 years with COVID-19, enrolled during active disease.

The CDR3 nucleotides are TGTGCCAGCAGCATCAGGGGAACTGGGGCCAACGTCCTGACTTTC. Protein sequence: CASSIRGTGANVLTF. The chain joins TRBV7-9 to TRBJ2-6; possibly TRBD1 for D (6 bases). Germline-derived CDR1 and CDR2 are SEHNR and FQNEAQ (reference sequence). The CDR3 is 15 amino acids. V was shortened by 5 bases and J by 2 bases, with 10 bases between the two germline ends.